The T cell receptor beta chain described here comes from a study of T-cell memory formation after mild COVID-19. At the level of the study: Clusters of TCRs were largely donor specific. Overall study findings and caveats: Shrinking CD4+ clones resided mostly in CM and EM, and CD8+ ones in EMRA.

This clonotype was seen a handful of times. Its antigen is as yet unknown. This CDR3 has 17 residues. The germline V gene has CDR1 SGHRS and CDR2 YFSETQ. The ends lost 0 bases at V and 5 bases at J; junction bases unmatched: 10. MiXCR, run by TCRdb on the 5' RACE reads, gives a single entry per CDR3 protein. The sample includes under 250,000 distinct CDR3 sequences, over 9.5% seen only once; the top ten take around 2.9%. J is TRBJ2-3 and V is TRBV5-1, with TRBD2 matching 9 bases. This receptor was identified in a man between 18 and 29 years old who had mild COVID-19 (a few samples of this study predate the infection). Cell type and time point are not known. Sequencing was done on a sample of PBMCs or a T cell subset sorted from them (not recorded which). The CDR3 DNA is TGCGCCAGCAGCTTGGCCGTGGCGGGGGGGCATATAGATACGCAGTATTTT. The encoded protein is CASSLAVAGGHIDTQYF.